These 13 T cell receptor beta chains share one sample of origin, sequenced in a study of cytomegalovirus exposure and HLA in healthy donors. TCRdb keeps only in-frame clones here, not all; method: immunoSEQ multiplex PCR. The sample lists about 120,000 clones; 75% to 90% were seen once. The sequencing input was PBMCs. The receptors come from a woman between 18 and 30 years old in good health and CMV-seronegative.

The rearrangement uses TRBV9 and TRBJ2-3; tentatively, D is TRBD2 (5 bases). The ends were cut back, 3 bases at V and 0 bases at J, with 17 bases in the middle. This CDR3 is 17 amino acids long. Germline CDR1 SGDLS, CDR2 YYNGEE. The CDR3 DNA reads TGTGCCAGCAGCGGCGTCACTAGGACCACTAGCACAGATACGCAGTATTTT. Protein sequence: CASSGVTRTTSTDTQYF.

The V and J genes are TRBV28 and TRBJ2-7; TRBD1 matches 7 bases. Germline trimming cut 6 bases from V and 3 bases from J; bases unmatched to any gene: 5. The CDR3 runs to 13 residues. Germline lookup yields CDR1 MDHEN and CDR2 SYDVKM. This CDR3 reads CASRRRGSYEQYF. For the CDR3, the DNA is TGTGCCAGCAGGCGCAGGGGGAGCTACGAGCAGTACTTC.

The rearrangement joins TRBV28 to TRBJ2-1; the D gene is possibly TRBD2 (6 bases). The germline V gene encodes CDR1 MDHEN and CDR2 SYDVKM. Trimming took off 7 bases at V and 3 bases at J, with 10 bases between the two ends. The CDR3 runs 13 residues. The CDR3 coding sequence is TGTGCCAGCAATCAAGCGGGCTACAATGAGCAGTTCTTC. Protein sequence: CASNQAGYNEQFF.

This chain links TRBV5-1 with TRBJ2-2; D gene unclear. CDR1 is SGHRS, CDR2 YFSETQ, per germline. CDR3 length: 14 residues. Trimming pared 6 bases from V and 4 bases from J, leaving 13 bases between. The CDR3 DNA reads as TGCGCCAGCAATATACAGCTTTCCACCGGGGAGCTGTTTTTT. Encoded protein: CASNIQLSTGELFF.

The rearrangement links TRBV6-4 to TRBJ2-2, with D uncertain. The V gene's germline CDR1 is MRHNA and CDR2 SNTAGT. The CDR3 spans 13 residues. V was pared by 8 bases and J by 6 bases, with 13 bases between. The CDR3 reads CASRPGGAGELFF. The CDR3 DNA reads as TGTGCCAGCCGTCCGGGTGGCGCCGGGGAGCTGTTTTTT.

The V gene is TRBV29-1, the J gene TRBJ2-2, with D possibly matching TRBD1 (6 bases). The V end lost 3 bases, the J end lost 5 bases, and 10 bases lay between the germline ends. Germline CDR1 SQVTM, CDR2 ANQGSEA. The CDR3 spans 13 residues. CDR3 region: CSVDTGRTGELFF. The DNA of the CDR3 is TGCAGCGTTGATACAGGGCGGACCGGGGAGCTGTTTTTT.

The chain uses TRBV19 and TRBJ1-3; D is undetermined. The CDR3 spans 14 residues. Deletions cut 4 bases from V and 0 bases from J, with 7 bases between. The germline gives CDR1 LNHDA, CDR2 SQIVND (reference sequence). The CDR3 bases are TGTGCCAGTAGTAGTTGGGCCTCTGGAAACACCATATATTTT. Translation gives CASSSWASGNTIYF.

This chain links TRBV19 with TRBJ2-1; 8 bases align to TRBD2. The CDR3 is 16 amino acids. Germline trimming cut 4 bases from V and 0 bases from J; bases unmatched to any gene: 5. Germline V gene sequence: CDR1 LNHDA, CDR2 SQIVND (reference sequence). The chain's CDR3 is CASSRTSLSSYNEQFF. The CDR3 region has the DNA TGTGCCAGTAGTAGGACTAGCTTAAGCTCCTACAATGAGCAGTTCTTC. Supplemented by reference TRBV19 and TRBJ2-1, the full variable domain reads DGGITQSPKYLFRKEGQNVTLSCEQNLNHDAMYWYRQDPGQGLRLIYYSQIVNDFQKGDIAEGYSVSREKKESFPLTVTSAQKNPTAFYLCASSRTSLSSYNEQFFGPGTRLTVL.

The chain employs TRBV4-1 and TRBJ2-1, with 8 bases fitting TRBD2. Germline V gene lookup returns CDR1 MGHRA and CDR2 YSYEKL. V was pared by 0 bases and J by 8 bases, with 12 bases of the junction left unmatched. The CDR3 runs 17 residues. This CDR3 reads CASSQDIWVAGPYEQFF. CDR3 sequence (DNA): TGCGCCAGCAGCCAAGATATCTGGGTAGCGGGACCCTATGAGCAGTTCTTC.

CDR3 nucleotides: TGTGCCAGAAGCTTGGATGGGGGCCCTAACCCCAATCAGCCCCAGCATTTT. It specifies CARSLDGGPNPNQPQHF. This chain links TRBV5-3 with TRBJ1-5; D might be TRBD1 (6 bases). TRBV5-3 falls under the ORF class, with uncertain function. The CDR3 totals 17 residues. Trimming removed 0 bases at V and 3 bases at J, with 16 bases between.

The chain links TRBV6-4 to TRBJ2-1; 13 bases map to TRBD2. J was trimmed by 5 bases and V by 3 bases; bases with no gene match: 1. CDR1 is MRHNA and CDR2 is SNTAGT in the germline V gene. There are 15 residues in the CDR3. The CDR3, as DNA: TGTGCCAGCAGTGAGGGACTAGCGGGACACAATGAGCAGTTCTTC. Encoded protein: CASSEGLAGHNEQFF.

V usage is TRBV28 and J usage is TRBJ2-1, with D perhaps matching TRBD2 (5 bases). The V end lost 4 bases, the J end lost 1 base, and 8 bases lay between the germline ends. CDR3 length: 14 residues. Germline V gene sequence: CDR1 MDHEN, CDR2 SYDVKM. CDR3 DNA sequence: TGTGCCAGCAGTTCTAGCCTTTCCTACAATGAGCAGTTCTTC. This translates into CASSSSLSYNEQFF.

The DNA of the CDR3 is TGTGCCAGCAGTGAACCCTGGACAGGGAACGGTGAGCAGTTCTTC. Translating it yields CASSEPWTGNGEQFF. This rearrangement joins TRBV25-1 to TRBJ2-1, with TRBD1 identical over 8 bases. The germline V gene encodes CDR1 MGHDK and CDR2 SYGVNS. V lost 2 bases, J lost 9 bases, and 9 bases stayed unmatched. The CDR3 contains 15 residues.